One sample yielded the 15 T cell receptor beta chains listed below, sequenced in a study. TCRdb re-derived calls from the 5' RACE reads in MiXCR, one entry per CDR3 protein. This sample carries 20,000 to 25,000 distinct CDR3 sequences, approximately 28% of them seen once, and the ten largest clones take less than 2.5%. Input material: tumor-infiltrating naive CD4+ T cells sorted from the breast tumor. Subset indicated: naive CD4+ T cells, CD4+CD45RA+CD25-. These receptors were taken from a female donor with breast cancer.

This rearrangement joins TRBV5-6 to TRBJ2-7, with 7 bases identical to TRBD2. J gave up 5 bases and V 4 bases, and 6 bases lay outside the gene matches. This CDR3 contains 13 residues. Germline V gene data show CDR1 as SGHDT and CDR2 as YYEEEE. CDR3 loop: CASSTYTSDEQYF. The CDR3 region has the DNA TGTGCCAGCAGCACCTATACTAGCGACGAGCAGTACTTC.

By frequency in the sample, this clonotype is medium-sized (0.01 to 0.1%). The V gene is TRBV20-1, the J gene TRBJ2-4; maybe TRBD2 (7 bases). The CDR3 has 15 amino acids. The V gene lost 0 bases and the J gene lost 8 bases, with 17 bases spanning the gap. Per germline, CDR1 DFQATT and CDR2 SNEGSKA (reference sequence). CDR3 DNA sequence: TGCAGTGCTAGAGATGCCGGGGGGCGCCGAGACATTCAGTACTTC. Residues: CSARDAGGRRDIQYF.

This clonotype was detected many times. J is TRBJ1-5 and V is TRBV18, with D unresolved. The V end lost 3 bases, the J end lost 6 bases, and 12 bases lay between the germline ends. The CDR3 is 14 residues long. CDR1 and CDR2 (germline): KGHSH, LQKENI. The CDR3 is CASSPAGSGQPQHF. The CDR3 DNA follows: TGTGCCAGCTCACCGGCGGGGTCGGGTCAGCCCCAGCATTTT. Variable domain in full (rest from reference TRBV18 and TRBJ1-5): NAGVMQNPRHLVRRRGQEARLRCSPMKGHSHVYWYRQLPEEGLKFMVYLQKENIIDESGMPKERFSAEFPKEGPSILRIQQVVRGDSAAYFCASSPAGSGQPQHFGDGTRLSIL.

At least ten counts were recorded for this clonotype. This CDR3 is CASRTSGSGNEQFF. The CDR3 region has the DNA TGTGCCTCCCGGACTAGCGGGAGTGGGAATGAGCAGTTCTTC. The gene calls are TRBV6-1 and TRBJ2-1; TRBD2 aligns across 13 bases. The CDR3 length is 14 residues. Germline assignment: CDR1 MNHNS and CDR2 SASEGT. The J segment lost 7 bases and the V segment lost 11 bases, leaving 8 bases of the junction unmatched.

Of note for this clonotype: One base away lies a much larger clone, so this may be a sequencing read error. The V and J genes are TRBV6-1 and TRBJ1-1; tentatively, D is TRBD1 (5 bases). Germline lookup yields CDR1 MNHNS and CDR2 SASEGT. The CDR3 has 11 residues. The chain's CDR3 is CASSTGLRASF. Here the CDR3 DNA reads TGTGCCAGCAGTACGGGGCTGAGGGCTTCCTTT.

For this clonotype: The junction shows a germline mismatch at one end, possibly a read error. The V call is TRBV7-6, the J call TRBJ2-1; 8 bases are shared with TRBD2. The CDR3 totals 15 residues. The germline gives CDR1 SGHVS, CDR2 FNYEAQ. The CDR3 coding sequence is TGTGCCAGCAGCTTTGAGCGGGAGATCTTCAGGGAGCAGCTCTTC. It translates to CASSFEREIFREQLF.

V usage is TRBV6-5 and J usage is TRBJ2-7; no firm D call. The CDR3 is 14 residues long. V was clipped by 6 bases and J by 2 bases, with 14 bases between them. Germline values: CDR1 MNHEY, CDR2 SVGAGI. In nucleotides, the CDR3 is TGTGCCAGCAGGCAAATCGATGCTCCCTACGAGCAGTACTTC. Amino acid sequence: CASRQIDAPYEQYF.

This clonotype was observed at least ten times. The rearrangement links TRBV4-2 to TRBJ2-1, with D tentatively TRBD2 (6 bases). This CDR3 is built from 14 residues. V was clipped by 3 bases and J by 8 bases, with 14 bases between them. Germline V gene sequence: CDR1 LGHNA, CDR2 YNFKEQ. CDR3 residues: CASSQASAKDEQFF. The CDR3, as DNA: TGTGCCAGCAGCCAGGCTAGCGCGAAGGATGAGCAGTTCTTC.

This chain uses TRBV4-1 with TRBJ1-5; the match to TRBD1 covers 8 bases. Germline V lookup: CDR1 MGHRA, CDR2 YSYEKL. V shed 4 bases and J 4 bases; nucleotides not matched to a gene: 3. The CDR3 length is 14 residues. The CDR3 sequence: CASSPTGGNQPQHF. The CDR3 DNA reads TGCGCCAGCAGCCCTACAGGGGGGAATCAGCCCCAGCATTTT.

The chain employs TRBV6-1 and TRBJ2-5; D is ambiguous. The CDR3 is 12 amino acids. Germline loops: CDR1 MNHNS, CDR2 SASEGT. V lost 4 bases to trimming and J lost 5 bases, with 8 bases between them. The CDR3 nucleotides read TGTGCCAGCAGTGTCCCCTTGGAGACCCAGTACTTC. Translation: CASSVPLETQYF.

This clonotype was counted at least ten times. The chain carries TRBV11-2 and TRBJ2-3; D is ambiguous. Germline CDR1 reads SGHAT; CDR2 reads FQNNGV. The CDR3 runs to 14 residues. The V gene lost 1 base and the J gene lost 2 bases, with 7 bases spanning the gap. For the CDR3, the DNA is TGTGCCAGCAGCTTAGGCGGAGCCACAGATACGCAGTATTTT. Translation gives CASSLGGATDTQYF.

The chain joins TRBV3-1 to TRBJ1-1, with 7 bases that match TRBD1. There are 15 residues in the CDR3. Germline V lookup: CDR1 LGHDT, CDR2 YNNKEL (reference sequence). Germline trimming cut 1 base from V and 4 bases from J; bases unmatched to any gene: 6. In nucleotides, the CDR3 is TGTGCCAGCAGCCAAGGGGGCAGGGGGGCCACTGAAGCTTTCTTT. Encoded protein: CASSQGGRGATEAFF.

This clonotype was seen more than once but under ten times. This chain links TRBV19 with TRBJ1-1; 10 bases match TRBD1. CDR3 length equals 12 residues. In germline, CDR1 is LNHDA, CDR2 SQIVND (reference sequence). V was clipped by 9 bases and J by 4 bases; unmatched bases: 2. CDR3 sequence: CASRTGGTEAFF. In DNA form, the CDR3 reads TGTGCCAGCAGGACAGGGGGCACTGAAGCTTTCTTT.

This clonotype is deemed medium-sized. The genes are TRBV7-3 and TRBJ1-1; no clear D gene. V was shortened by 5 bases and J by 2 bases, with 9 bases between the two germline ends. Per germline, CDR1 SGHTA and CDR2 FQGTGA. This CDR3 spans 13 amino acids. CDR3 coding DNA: TGTGCCAGCAGCGTAGGTCCCAACACTGAAGCTTTCTTT. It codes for CASSVGPNTEAFF.

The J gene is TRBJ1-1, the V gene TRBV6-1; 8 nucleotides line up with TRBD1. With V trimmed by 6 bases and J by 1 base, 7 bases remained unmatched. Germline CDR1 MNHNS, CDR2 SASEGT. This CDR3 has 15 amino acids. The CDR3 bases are TGTGCCAGCAGCGAAAACACAGGGGGGAACACTGAAGCTTTCTTT. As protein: CASSENTGGNTEAFF.